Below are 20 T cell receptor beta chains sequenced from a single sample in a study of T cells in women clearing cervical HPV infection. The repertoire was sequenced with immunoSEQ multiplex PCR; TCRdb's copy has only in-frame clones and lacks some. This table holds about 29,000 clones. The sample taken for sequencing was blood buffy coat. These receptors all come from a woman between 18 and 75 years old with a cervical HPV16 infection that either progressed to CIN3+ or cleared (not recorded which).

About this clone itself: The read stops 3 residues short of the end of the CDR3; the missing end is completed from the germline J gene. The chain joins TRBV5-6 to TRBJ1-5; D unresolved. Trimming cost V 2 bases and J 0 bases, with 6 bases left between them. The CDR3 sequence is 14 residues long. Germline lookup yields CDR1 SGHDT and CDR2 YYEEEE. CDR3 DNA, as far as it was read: TGTGCCAGCAGCTTCGGGGATAGCAATCAGCCC. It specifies CASSFGDSNQP. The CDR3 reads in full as CASSFGDSNQPQHF. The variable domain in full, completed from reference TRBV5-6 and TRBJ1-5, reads DAGVTQSPTHLIKTRGQQVTLRCSPKSGHDTVSWYQQALGQGPQFIFQYYEEEERQRGNFPDRFSGHQFPNYSSELNVNALLLGDSALYLCASSFGDSNQPQHFGDGTRLSIL.

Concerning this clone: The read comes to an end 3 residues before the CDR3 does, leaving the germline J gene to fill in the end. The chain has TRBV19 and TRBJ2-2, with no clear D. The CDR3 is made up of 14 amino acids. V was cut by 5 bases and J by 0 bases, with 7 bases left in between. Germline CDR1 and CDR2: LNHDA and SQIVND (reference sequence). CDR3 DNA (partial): TGTGCCAGTAGTCTAAACGCGAACACCGGGGAG. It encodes CASSLNANTGE. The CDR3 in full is CASSLNANTGELFF.

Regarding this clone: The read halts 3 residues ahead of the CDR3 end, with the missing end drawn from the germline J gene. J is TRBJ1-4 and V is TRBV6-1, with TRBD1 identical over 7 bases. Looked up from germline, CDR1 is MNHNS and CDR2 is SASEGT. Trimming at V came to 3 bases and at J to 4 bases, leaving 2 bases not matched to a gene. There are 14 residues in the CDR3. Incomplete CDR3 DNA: TGTGCCAGCAGTGAGGGACAGTTTAATGAAAAA. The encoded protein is CASSEGQFNEK. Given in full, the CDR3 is CASSEGQFNEKLFF.

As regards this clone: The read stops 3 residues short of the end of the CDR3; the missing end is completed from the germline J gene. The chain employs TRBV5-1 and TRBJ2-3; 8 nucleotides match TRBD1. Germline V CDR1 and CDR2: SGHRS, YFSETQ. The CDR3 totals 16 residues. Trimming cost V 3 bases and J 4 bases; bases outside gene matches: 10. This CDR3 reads CASSYAPGQVSDTQYF. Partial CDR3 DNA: TGCGCCAGCAGCTACGCCCCGGGACAGGTCTCAGATACG.

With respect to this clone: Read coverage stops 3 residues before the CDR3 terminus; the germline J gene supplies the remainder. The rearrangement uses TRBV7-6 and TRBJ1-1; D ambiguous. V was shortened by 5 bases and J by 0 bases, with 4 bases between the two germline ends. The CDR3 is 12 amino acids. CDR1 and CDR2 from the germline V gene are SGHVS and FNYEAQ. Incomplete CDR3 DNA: TGTGCCAGCAGCACACTGAACACTGAA. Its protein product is CASSTLNTE. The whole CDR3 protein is CASSTLNTEAFF.

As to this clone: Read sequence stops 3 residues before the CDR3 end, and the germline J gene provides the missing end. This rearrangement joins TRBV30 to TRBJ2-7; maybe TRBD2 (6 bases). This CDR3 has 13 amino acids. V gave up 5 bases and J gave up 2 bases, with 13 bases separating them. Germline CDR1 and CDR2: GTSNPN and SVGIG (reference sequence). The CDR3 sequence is CAWGSGGAYEQYF. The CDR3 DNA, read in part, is TGTGCCTGGGGTAGCGGAGGGGCCTACGAG.

This CDR3 is CAWTNEIAGQETQYF. CDR3 bases read: TGTGCCTGGACCAACGAAATAGCGGGTCAAGAGACC. The chain employs TRBV30 and TRBJ2-5; 7 bases are a match to TRBD2. Read sequence stops 3 residues before the CDR3 end, and the germline J gene provides the missing end. Trimming removed 4 bases from V and 2 bases from J; junction bases left unmatched: 10. The germline gives CDR1 GTSNPN, CDR2 SVGIG (reference sequence). The CDR3 has 15 residues.

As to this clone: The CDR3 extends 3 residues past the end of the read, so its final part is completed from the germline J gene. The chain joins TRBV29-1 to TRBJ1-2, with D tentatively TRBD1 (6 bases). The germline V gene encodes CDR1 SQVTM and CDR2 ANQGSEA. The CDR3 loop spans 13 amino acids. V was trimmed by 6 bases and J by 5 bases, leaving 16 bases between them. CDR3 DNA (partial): TGCAGCGTGAGAGGGGGATCTGGGTATGGC. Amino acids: CSVRGGSGYG. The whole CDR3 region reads CSVRGGSGYGYTF.

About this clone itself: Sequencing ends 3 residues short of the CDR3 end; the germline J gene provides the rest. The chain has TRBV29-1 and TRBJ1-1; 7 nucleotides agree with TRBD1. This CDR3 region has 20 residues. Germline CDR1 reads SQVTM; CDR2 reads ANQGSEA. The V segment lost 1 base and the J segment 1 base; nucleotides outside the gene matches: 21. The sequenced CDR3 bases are TGCAGCGTTGAAGGGTTCAGGGGGTCGACGCGGAGACAGGAGAACACTGAA. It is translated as CSVEGFRGSTRRQENTE. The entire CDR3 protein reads CSVEGFRGSTRRQENTEAFF. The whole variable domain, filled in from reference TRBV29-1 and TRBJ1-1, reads SAVISQKPSRDICQRGTSLTIQCQVDSQVTMMFWYRQQPGQSLTLIATANQGSEATYESGFVIDKFPISRPNLTFSTLTVSNMSPEDSSIYLCSVEGFRGSTRRQENTEAFFGQGTRLTVV.

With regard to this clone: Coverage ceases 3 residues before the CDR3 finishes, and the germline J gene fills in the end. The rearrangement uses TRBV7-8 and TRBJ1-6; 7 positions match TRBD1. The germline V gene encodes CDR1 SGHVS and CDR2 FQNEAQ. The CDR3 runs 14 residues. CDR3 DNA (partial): TGTGCCAGCAGCTTGGGGACAGCACGAGAGTCC. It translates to CASSLGTARES. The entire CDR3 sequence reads CASSLGTARESLHF.

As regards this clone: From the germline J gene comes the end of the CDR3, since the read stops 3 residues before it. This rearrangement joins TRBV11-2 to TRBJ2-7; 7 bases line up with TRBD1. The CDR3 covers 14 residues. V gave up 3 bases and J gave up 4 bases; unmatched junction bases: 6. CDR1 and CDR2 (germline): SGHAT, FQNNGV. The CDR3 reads CASSFQGRGYEQYF. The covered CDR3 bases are TGTGCCAGCAGCTTCCAAGGCAGGGGGTACGAG.

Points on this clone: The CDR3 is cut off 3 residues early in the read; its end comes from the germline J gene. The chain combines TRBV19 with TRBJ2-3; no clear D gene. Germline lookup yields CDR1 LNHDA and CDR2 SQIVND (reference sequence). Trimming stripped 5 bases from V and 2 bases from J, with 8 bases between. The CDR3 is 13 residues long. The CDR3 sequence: CASSSGITDTQYF. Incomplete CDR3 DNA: TGTGCCAGTAGTTCAGGAATCACAGATACG.

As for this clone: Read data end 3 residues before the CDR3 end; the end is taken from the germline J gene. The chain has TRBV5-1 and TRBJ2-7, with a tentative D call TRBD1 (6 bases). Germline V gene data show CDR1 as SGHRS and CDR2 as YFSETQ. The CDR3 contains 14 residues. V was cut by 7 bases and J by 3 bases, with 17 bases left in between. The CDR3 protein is CASGSGQSFYEQYF. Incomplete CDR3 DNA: TGCGCCAGCGGGAGCGGACAGAGCTTCTACGAG.

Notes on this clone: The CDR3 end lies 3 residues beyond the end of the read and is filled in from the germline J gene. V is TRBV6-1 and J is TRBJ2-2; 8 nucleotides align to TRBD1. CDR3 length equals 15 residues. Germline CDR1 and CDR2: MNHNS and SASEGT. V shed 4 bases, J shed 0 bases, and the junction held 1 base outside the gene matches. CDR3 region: CASSVDRANTGELFF. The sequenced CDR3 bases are TGTGCCAGCAGTGTGGACAGGGCGAACACCGGGGAG.

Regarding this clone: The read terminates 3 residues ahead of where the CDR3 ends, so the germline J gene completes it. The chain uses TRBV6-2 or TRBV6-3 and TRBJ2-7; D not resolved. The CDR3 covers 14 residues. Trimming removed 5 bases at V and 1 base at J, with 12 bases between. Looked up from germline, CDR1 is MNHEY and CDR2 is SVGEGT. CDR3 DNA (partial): TGTGCCAGCAGTCTACCCGGCGGATCCTACGAG. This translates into CASSLPGGSYE. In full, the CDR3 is CASSLPGGSYEQYF.

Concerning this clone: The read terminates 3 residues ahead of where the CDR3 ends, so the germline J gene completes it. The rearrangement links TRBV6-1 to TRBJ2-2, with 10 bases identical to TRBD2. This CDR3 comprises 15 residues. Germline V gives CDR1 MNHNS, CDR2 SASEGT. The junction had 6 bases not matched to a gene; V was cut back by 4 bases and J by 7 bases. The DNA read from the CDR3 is TGTGCCAGCAGTGCAAGCGGGAGGGCCATCGGGGAG. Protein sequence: CASSASGRAIGE. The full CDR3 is CASSASGRAIGELFF.

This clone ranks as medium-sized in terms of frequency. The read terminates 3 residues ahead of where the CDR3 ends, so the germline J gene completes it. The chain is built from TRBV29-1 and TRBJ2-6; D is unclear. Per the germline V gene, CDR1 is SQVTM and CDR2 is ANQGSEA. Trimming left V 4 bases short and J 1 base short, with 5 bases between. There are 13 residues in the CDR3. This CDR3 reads CSVAPSGANVLTF. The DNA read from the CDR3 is TGCAGCGTTGCTCCGTCTGGGGCCAACGTC.

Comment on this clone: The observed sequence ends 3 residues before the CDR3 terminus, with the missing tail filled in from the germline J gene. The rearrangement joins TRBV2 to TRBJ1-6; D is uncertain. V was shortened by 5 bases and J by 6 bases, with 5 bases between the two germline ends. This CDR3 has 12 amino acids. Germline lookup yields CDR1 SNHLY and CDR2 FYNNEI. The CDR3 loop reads CASSRLNSPLHF. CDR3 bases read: TGTGCCAGCAGTAGACTTAATTCACCC.

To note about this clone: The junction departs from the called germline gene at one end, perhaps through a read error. CDR3: CASSTNNEAFF. CDR3 DNA (partial): TGTGCCAGCAGCACAAACAATGAA. V gene TRBV7-9 combines with J gene TRBJ1-1; D uncertain. The DNA ends 3 residues before the CDR3 does, and the rest of the CDR3 is filled in from the germline J gene. Germline CDR1 and CDR2: SEHNR and FQNEAQ (reference sequence). The CDR3 sequence is 11 residues long.

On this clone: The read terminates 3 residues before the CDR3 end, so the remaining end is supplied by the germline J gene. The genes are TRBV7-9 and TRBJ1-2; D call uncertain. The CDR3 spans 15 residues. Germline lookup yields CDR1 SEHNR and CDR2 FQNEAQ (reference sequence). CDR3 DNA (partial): TGTGCCAGCAGCTTCGCGGGAGACGGTGGCAATGAC. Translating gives CASSFAGDGGND. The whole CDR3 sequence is CASSFAGDGGNDYTF.